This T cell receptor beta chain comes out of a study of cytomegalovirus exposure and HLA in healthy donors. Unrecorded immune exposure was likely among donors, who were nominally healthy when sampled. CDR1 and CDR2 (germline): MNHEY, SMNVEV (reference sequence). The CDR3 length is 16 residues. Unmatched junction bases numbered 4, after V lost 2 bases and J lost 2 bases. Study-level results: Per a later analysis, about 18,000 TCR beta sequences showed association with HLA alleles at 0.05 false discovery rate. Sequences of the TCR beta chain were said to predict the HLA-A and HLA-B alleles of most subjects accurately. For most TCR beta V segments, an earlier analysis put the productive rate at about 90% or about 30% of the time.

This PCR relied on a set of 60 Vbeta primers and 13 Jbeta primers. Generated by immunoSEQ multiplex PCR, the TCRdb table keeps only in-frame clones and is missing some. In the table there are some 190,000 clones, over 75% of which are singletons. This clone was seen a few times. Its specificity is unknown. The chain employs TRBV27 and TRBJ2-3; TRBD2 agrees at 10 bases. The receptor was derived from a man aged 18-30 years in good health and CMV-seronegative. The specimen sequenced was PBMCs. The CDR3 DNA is TGTGCCAGCAGTTTAGGCGGACTAGCGGTCACAGATACGCAGTATTTT. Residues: CASSLGGLAVTDTQYF.